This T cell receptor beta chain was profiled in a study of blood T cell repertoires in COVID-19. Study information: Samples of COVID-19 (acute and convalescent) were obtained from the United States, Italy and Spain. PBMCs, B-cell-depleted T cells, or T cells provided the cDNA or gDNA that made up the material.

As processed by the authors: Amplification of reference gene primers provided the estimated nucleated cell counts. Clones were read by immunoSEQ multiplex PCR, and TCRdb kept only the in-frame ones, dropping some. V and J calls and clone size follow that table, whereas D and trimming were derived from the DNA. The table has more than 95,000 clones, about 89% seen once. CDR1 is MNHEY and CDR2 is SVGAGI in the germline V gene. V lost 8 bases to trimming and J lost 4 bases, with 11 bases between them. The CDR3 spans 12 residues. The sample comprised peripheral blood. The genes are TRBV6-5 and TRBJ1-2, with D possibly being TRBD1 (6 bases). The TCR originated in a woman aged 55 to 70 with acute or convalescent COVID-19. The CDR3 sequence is CASRWDTYGYTF. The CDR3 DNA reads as TGTGCCAGCCGATGGGACACCTATGGCTACACCTTC.